The subject of this entry is one T cell receptor beta chain. Its target is not known. The sample belongs to a study of shared clonotypes between healthy human individuals. Study-wide context: There were three CD4 naive, three CD4 memory, two CD8 naive and one CD8 memory plates per donor.

Study-level results: Since donors were few, the genetic and exposure-history diversity represented was limited.

Source study methods: Filtering differed, since immunoSEQ gave only junction sequences and no quality scores. Sequenced by immunoSEQ multiplex PCR; TCRdb stores in-frame clones only, minus some. D and trimming come from the DNA, and the V and J calls and clone size come from that table. This sample has approximately 100,000 clones, with roughly 70% found just once. V gave up 2 bases and J gave up 4 bases, with 8 bases separating them. The CDR3 sequence is 14 residues long. Germline CDR1 MNHNY, CDR2 SVGAGI (reference sequence). Sample: memory CD8+ T cells sorted from blood. Subset: CD45RO+ cells pooled with CCR7-negative TemRA cells. The sequence was obtained from a young woman in good health. The rearrangement links TRBV6-6 to TRBJ1-4; D is unclear. The CDR3 DNA follows: TGTGCCAGCAGTTACCCAGGATATAATGAAAAACTGTTTTTT. It codes for CASSYPGYNEKLFF.